The rows below give T cell receptor beta chains drawn from one sample of a study of blood T cell repertoires in COVID-19. Method: immunoSEQ multiplex PCR; TCRdb's copy keeps in-frame clones and lacks some. The profile shows about 200,000 clones, about nine tenths of them singletons. The sequencing sample was made of peripheral blood. The origin of the receptors is a middle-aged woman with acute or convalescent COVID-19. Both conserved end residues are part of each CDR3. D genes are given only for firm matches. Only some rows state a clone size, as once, few, many or a class for expanded clones.

V gene: TRBV7-9; J gene: TRBJ1-1; clone size: -; D gene: -; CDR3 DNA: TGTGCCAGCAGCTTAGGAGGCGGGGCCCTTGAAGCTTTCTTT; CDR3 protein: CASSLGGGALEAFF
V gene: TRBV18; J gene: TRBJ1-2; clone size: -; D gene: -; CDR3 DNA: TGTGCCAGCTCAATTGAGAGGAGGGGCTATGGCTACACCTTC; CDR3 protein: CASSIERRGYGYTF
V gene: TRBV14; J gene: TRBJ2-3; clone size: once; D gene: TRBD1; CDR3 DNA: TGTGCCAGCAGCCCCCTCCCGACAGGGCCCGGCACAGATACGCAGTATTTT; CDR3 protein: CASSPLPTGPGTDTQYF
V gene: TRBV30; J gene: TRBJ1-5; clone size: once; D gene: -; CDR3 DNA: TGTGCCTGGCGCCCGGGGTATAGCAATCAGCCCCAGCATTTT; CDR3 protein: CAWRPGYSNQPQHF
V gene: TRBV3-1/TRBV3-2; J gene: TRBJ1-2; clone size: -; D gene: -; CDR3 DNA: TGTGCCAGCAGCCCTTCGGACAGTCCCCAATTTAACTATGGCTACACCTTC; CDR3 protein: CASSPSDSPQFNYGYTF
V gene: TRBV20-1; J gene: TRBJ1-2; clone size: -; D gene: TRBD1; CDR3 DNA: TGCAGTGCTTGGGGACAGACGGGGTACACCTTC; CDR3 protein: CSAWGQTGYTF
V gene: TRBV4-1; J gene: TRBJ1-2; clone size: -; D gene: -; CDR3 DNA: TGCGCCAGCAGCCAAGAGGGAGTGAGTAGCTACACCTTC; CDR3 protein: CASSQEGVSSYTF
V gene: TRBV6-5; J gene: TRBJ2-1; clone size: once; D gene: TRBD2; CDR3 DNA: TGTGCCAGCAGTTACGGGGGGGATGAGCAGTTCTTC; CDR3 protein: CASSYGGDEQFF
V gene: TRBV10-3; J gene: TRBJ1-4; clone size: -; D gene: TRBD1; CDR3 DNA: TGTGCCACCCAAAGGGGGCTCGATGAAAAACTGTTTTTT; CDR3 protein: CATQRGLDEKLFF
V gene: TRBV3-1/TRBV3-2; J gene: TRBJ1-3; clone size: -; D gene: TRBD1; CDR3 DNA: TGTGCCAGCAGCCAGCTACAGGGGAAAAACACCATATATTTT; CDR3 protein: CASSQLQGKNTIYF
V gene: TRBV5-1; J gene: TRBJ1-5; clone size: -; D gene: TRBD1; CDR3 DNA: TGCGCCAGCAGCCCGCTCCGGACAGGGGAGAGCAATCAGCCCCAGCATTTT; CDR3 protein: CASSPLRTGESNQPQHF
V gene: TRBV4-1; J gene: TRBJ2-2; clone size: -; D gene: TRBD1; CDR3 DNA: TGCGCCAGCAGCCTCAGGGGGACCAGAAGAACCGGGGAGCTGTTTTTT; CDR3 protein: CASSLRGTRRTGELFF
V gene: TRBV19; J gene: TRBJ2-1; clone size: -; D gene: TRBD2; CDR3 DNA: TGTGCCAGTAGTCCGGGGGGTCGACGGAATGAGCAGTTCTTC; CDR3 protein: CASSPGGRRNEQFF
V gene: TRBV28; J gene: TRBJ1-2; clone size: -; D gene: TRBD1; CDR3 DNA: TGTGCCAGCAGTTTAAGATTGGGGCCGACAGGGGGCGATGAAGGCTACACCTTC; CDR3 protein: CASSLRLGPTGGDEGYTF
V gene: TRBV2; J gene: TRBJ2-1; clone size: -; D gene: -; CDR3 DNA: TGTGCCAGCAGTGAGAGTCTAGCGAGTAGTGGTGAGCAGTTCTTC; CDR3 protein: CASSESLASSGEQFF
V gene: TRBV11-2; J gene: TRBJ1-1; clone size: -; D gene: TRBD1; CDR3 DNA: TGTGCCAGCAGCCAAGCCCTGGGACAGGGAGATCTAAGAAGGGCTGAAGCTTTCTTT; CDR3 protein: CASSQALGQGDLRRAEAFF
V gene: TRBV2; J gene: TRBJ2-2; clone size: few; D gene: -; CDR3 DNA: TGTGCCAGCAGTATCGGAGCCGGGGAGCTGTTTTTT; CDR3 protein: CASSIGAGELFF
V gene: TRBV7-2; J gene: TRBJ1-2; clone size: -; D gene: TRBD1; CDR3 DNA: TGTGCCAGCAGCCCTATGGACAGGGGATGGTATGGCTACACCTTC; CDR3 protein: CASSPMDRGWYGYTF
V gene: TRBV19; J gene: TRBJ1-1; clone size: -; D gene: -; CDR3 DNA: TGTGCCAGTAGTATAGGCCTACCTCACGTTGAAGCTTTCTTT; CDR3 protein: CASSIGLPHVEAFF
V gene: TRBV19; J gene: TRBJ1-2; clone size: -; D gene: TRBD1; CDR3 DNA: TGTGCCAGTCGGGGACAGGGGGCTGCTGGCTACACCTTC; CDR3 protein: CASRGQGAAGYTF
V gene: TRBV7-3; J gene: TRBJ2-3; clone size: -; D gene: -; CDR3 DNA: TGTGCCAGTTCCTCTCCGGGACATAGCACAGATACGCAGTATTTT; CDR3 protein: CASSSPGHSTDTQYF
V gene: TRBV13; J gene: TRBJ1-1; clone size: -; D gene: TRBD1; CDR3 DNA: TGTGCCAGCAGTTGGGGACAGGGGGCCCCCACTGAAGCTTTCTTT; CDR3 protein: CASSWGQGAPTEAFF
V gene: TRBV21-1; J gene: TRBJ1-2; clone size: once; D gene: -; CDR3 DNA: TGTGCCAGCAGCAAACTAGGCTACACCTTC; CDR3 protein: CASSKLGYTF
V gene: TRBV30; J gene: TRBJ1-1; clone size: -; D gene: -; CDR3 DNA: TGTGCCTGGAGTGACCCCAAGGGACACCTTGAAGCTTTCTTT; CDR3 protein: CAWSDPKGHLEAFF
V gene: TRBV5-1; J gene: TRBJ2-5; clone size: -; D gene: -; CDR3 DNA: TGCGCCAGCAGCTTGCCCCTAATACAAGAGACCCAGTACTTC; CDR3 protein: CASSLPLIQETQYF
V gene: TRBV5-1; J gene: TRBJ1-6; clone size: -; D gene: TRBD1; CDR3 DNA: TGCGCCAGCAGCATAGACAGGGAAAATTCACCCCTCCACTTT; CDR3 protein: CASSIDRENSPLHF
V gene: TRBV28; J gene: TRBJ2-2; clone size: -; D gene: TRBD1; CDR3 DNA: TGTGCCAGCAGTGGACAGGGGGCCGGGGAGCTGTTTTTT; CDR3 protein: CASSGQGAGELFF
V gene: TRBV6-1; J gene: TRBJ1-1; clone size: -; D gene: -; CDR3 DNA: TGTGCCAGCAGTGAAGACGGACTGTCTGTAGCTTTCTTT; CDR3 protein: CASSEDGLSVAFF
V gene: TRBV7-9; J gene: TRBJ2-5; clone size: -; D gene: TRBD2; CDR3 DNA: TGTGCCAGCAGCTTTGGAGAGCGGGGGGGCATCCGGGAGACCCAGTACTTC; CDR3 protein: CASSFGERGGIRETQYF
V gene: TRBV2; J gene: TRBJ2-1; clone size: once; D gene: TRBD2; CDR3 DNA: TGTGCCAGCAGTGAACGGGGGGGGGCCTCCTACAATGAGCAGTTCTTC; CDR3 protein: CASSERGGASYNEQFF
V gene: TRBV30; J gene: TRBJ1-5; clone size: few; D gene: TRBD1; CDR3 DNA: TGTGCCTGGAGTCAGGGGGGCAATCAGCCCCAGCATTTT; CDR3 protein: CAWSQGGNQPQHF
V gene: TRBV7-7; J gene: TRBJ2-1; clone size: -; D gene: TRBD1; CDR3 DNA: TGTGCCAGCAGCTTAGGGACAGGAACCTACAATGAGCAGTTCTTC; CDR3 protein: CASSLGTGTYNEQFF
V gene: TRBV5-1; J gene: TRBJ1-4; clone size: -; D gene: TRBD1; CDR3 DNA: TGCGCCAGCAGCTTGGACAGGGGCCCTCCGAATGAAAAACTGTTTTTT; CDR3 protein: CASSLDRGPPNEKLFF
V gene: TRBV2; J gene: TRBJ1-4; clone size: -; D gene: -; CDR3 DNA: TGTGCCAGCAGTGACATGGGGGGTTTGAGTGAAAAACTGTTTTTT; CDR3 protein: CASSDMGGLSEKLFF
V gene: TRBV15; J gene: TRBJ1-4; clone size: -; D gene: TRBD1; CDR3 DNA: TGTGCCACCAGCACCTACAGGGGATTTAATGAAAAACTGTTTTTT; CDR3 protein: CATSTYRGFNEKLFF
V gene: TRBV30; J gene: TRBJ2-5; clone size: -; D gene: TRBD1; CDR3 DNA: TGTGCCTGGAGTGGGGGACAGGGTCGAGAGACCCAGTACTTC; CDR3 protein: CAWSGGQGRETQYF
V gene: TRBV4-1; J gene: TRBJ1-3; clone size: -; D gene: TRBD1; CDR3 DNA: TGCGCCAGCAGCGAGACAGGGGCTGGAAACACCATATATTTT; CDR3 protein: CASSETGAGNTIYF
V gene: TRBV27; J gene: TRBJ1-5; clone size: -; D gene: TRBD1; CDR3 DNA: TGTGCCACCGGGACAGGGAGCAATCAGCCCCAGCATTTT; CDR3 protein: CATGTGSNQPQHF
V gene: TRBV5-5; J gene: TRBJ1-2; clone size: -; D gene: -; CDR3 DNA: TGTGCCAGCAGTTCCGCCGGCAGGGGCTATGGCTACACCTTC; CDR3 protein: CASSSAGRGYGYTF
V gene: TRBV10-2; J gene: TRBJ2-3; clone size: -; D gene: -; CDR3 DNA: TGCGCCAGCAGTGACGTACTCGCGGAGGGCACAGATACGCAGTATTTT; CDR3 protein: CASSDVLAEGTDTQYF
V gene: TRBV9; J gene: TRBJ1-1; clone size: -; D gene: TRBD1; CDR3 DNA: TGTGCCAGCAGTCCAGGGGGGAGTGAAGCTTTCTTT; CDR3 protein: CASSPGGSEAFF
V gene: TRBV29-1; J gene: TRBJ1-2; clone size: -; D gene: -; CDR3 DNA: TGCAGCGTGCTGACCTGGGGGGGTAACTATGGCTACACCTTC; CDR3 protein: CSVLTWGGNYGYTF
V gene: TRBV27; J gene: TRBJ1-4; clone size: -; D gene: -; CDR3 DNA: TGTGCCAGCAGCTCCCCAGCTAATGAAAAACTGTTTTTT; CDR3 protein: CASSSPANEKLFF
V gene: TRBV5-1; J gene: TRBJ2-1; clone size: -; D gene: -; CDR3 DNA: TGCGCCAGCAGTACGGACAGTGACTCCTACAATGAGCAGTTCTTC; CDR3 protein: CASSTDSDSYNEQFF
V gene: TRBV4-1; J gene: TRBJ2-4; clone size: -; D gene: TRBD2; CDR3 DNA: TGCGCCAGCAGCCAAGGACTAGCGGGGGGGCAGGCCAAAAACATTCAGTACTTC; CDR3 protein: CASSQGLAGGQAKNIQYF
V gene: TRBV10-3; J gene: TRBJ1-5; clone size: -; D gene: -; CDR3 DNA: TGTGCCATCAGTGAGGCAGGGGACAGCAATCAGCCCCAGCATTTT; CDR3 protein: CAISEAGDSNQPQHF
V gene: TRBV15; J gene: TRBJ1-1; clone size: -; D gene: TRBD1; CDR3 DNA: TGTGCCACAGCACAGGGGGCCCTCACTGAAGCTTTCTTT; CDR3 protein: CATAQGALTEAFF